This T cell receptor beta chain was found in a study of shared clonotypes between healthy human individuals. Note on this clone: At the DNA level, this CDR3 is encoded by other sequences in the same sample as well.

The CDR3 contains 12 residues. Trimming pared 2 bases from V and 0 bases from J, leaving 2 bases between. In germline, CDR1 is MDHEN, CDR2 SYDVKM. This table comes from immunoSEQ multiplex PCR, and its TCRdb copy is limited to in-frame clones, with some not included. The top ten clones hold roughly 0.13% of a sample with roughly 2.4 million clones, almost 96% of them seen once. Sequenced: naive CD4+ T cells sorted from blood. The subset here: CD45RA+ positively selected. V is TRBV28 and J is TRBJ2-7; D call uncertain. This sequence was found in a young man in good health. The CDR3 region has the DNA TGTGCCAGCAGTTTAGGCTCCTACGAGCAGTACTTC. Residues: CASSLGSYEQYF.